The 26 T cell receptor beta chains below come from one sample, sequenced in a study of blood T cell repertoires in COVID-19. Assay: immunoSEQ multiplex PCR; the TCRdb copy retains only in-frame clones and omits some. The repertoire has around 70,000 clones, 90% of them found once; the top ten carry around 1.6%. Sequenced material: peripheral blood. These TCRs come from a man in his fifties or sixties with acute or convalescent COVID-19.

V is TRBV6-5 and J is TRBJ1-1; D perhaps matches TRBD1 (6 bases). The CDR3 covers 14 residues. Between the trimmed V and J ends, which lost 6 bases and 1 base, there was a span of 12 bases. Germline CDR1 and CDR2: MNHEY and SVGAGI. The CDR3 protein is CASSLEQGNTEAFF. Written as DNA, the CDR3 is TGTGCCAGCAGCCTAGAACAGGGGAACACTGAAGCTTTCTTT.

The CDR3: CASSHEDRVGAFF. The DNA of the CDR3 is TGTGCCAGCAGCCACGAGGACAGGGTCGGAGCTTTCTTT. The rearrangement uses TRBV3-1 (or the pseudogene TRBV3-2) and TRBJ1-1; TRBD1 aligns across 8 bases. Germline CDR1 reads LGHDT; CDR2 reads YNNKEL (reference sequence). Trimming took 3 bases from V and 10 from J; bases not matched to a gene: 7. The CDR3 loop spans 13 amino acids.

The gene calls are TRBV5-8 and TRBJ1-4; D unclear. The CDR3 contains 14 residues. The V and J ends lost 4 bases and 6 bases respectively, with 13 bases between them. CDR1 and CDR2 (germline): SGHTS, YDEGEE. The CDR3 DNA reads TGTGCCAGCAGCCCAGACCCCGCGGATGAAAAACTGTTTTTT. Translating gives CASSPDPADEKLFF.

The chain links TRBV3-1 (or the pseudogene TRBV3-2) to TRBJ1-2; TRBD1 agrees at 8 bases. In germline, CDR1 is LGHDT, CDR2 YNNKEL (reference sequence). V shed 3 bases and J 4 bases; nucleotides not matched to a gene: 7. The CDR3 is 15 amino acids. CDR3 sequence reads: CASSQDRVSVYGYTF. The CDR3 DNA reads as TGTGCCAGCAGCCAGGACAGGGTTAGTGTCTATGGCTACACCTTC.

This chain uses TRBV6-6 with TRBJ2-5; TRBD2 might be the D (6 bases). Trimming stripped 2 bases from V and 5 bases from J, with 15 bases between. This CDR3 contains 15 residues. CDR1 and CDR2 from the germline V gene are MNHNY and SVGAGI (reference sequence). DNA of the CDR3: TGTGCCAGCAGTTACGTCCAGGGAGGCGGCGAGACCCAGTACTTC. Translating it yields CASSYVQGGGETQYF.

This clone was picked up a small number of times. The V call is TRBV19, the J call TRBJ1-2; 7 bases match TRBD1. The ends lost 5 bases at V and 0 bases at J; junction bases unmatched: 12. The CDR3 covers 17 residues. Germline V gene lookup returns CDR1 LNHDA and CDR2 SQIVND (reference sequence). CDR3 DNA: TGTGCCAGTAGTCGTCCCGGGACAGCCGCCTCTAACTATGGCTACACCTTC. Translation gives CASSRPGTAASNYGYTF. Complete variable domain (other parts from reference TRBV19 and TRBJ1-2): DGGITQSPKYLFRKEGQNVTLSCEQNLNHDAMYWYRQDPGQGLRLIYYSQIVNDFQKGDIAEGYSVSREKKESFPLTVTSAQKNPTAFYLCASSRPGTAASNYGYTFGSGTRLTVV.

The chain employs TRBV28 and TRBJ2-5, with D possibly TRBD1 on 6 matching bases. The CDR3 is 13 amino acids. V lost 6 bases and J lost 3, with 11 bases in between. Germline CDR1 is MDHEN and CDR2 is SYDVKM. Here the CDR3 reads CASRTGTKETQYF. The CDR3 DNA reads as TGTGCCAGCAGGACCGGGACAAAAGAGACCCAGTACTTC.

This chain uses TRBV28 with TRBJ2-7; 8 bases map to TRBD2. V was pared by 6 bases and J by 4 bases, with 8 bases of the junction left unmatched. Germline V gene lookup returns CDR1 MDHEN and CDR2 SYDVKM. The length of the CDR3 is 14 residues. The CDR3 nucleotides read TGTGCCAGCAGGCCGTCCGGGACTAGATACGAGCAGTACTTC. It encodes CASRPSGTRYEQYF.

This clone has just one count. The chain is built from TRBV5-1 and TRBJ1-4; tentatively, D is TRBD1 (5 bases). CDR1 SGHRS and CDR2 YFSETQ come from the germline V gene. The CDR3 loop spans 15 amino acids. Trimming stripped 4 bases from V and 3 bases from J, with 13 bases between. CDR3 sequence (DNA): TGCGCCAGCAGCGGGGCGGCTTTGGCTAATGAAAAACTGTTTTTT. Its translation is CASSGAALANEKLFF. The entire variable domain, with the rest obtained from reference TRBV5-1 and TRBJ1-4, is as follows: KAGVTQTPRYLIKTRGQQVTLSCSPISGHRSVSWYQQTPGQGLQFLFEYFSETQRNKGNFPGRFSGRQFSNSRSEMNVSTLELGDSALYLCASSGAALANEKLFFGSGTQLSVL.

The V and J genes are TRBV28 and TRBJ2-2; TRBD2 matches 7 bases. V lost 2 bases, J lost 5 bases, and 11 bases stayed unmatched. The V gene's germline CDR1 is MDHEN and CDR2 SYDVKM. CDR3 length equals 17 residues. Here the CDR3 reads CASSLERRERVTGELFF. DNA for the CDR3: TGTGCCAGCAGTTTAGAACGGCGGGAGAGAGTAACCGGGGAGCTGTTTTTT. The full variable domain, completed using reference TRBV28 and TRBJ2-2, is DVKVTQSSRYLVKRTGEKVFLECVQDMDHENMFWYRQDPGLGLRLIYFSYDVKMKEKGDIPEGYSVSREKKERFSLILESASTNQTSMYLCASSLERRERVTGELFFGEGSRLTVL.

The chain links TRBV7-8 to TRBJ2-5; tentative D call: TRBD2 (6 bases). V lost 3 bases to trimming and J lost 1 base, with 9 bases between them. The germline gives CDR1 SGHVS, CDR2 FQNEAQ. The CDR3 is made up of 14 amino acids. The CDR3, as DNA: TGTGCCAGCAGCTTGAATAGCGGCCAAGAGACCCAGTACTTC. It translates to CASSLNSGQETQYF.

The DNA of the CDR3 is TGTGCCAGCAGCTTAGAGGTAGCGGGAGTTTTCACCGGGGAGCTGTTTTTT. It yields the protein CASSLEVAGVFTGELFF. The chain links TRBV7-8 to TRBJ2-2; 9 nucleotides match TRBD2. Germline CDR1 reads SGHVS; CDR2 reads FQNEAQ. J gave up 4 bases and V 1 base, and 7 bases lay outside the gene matches. This CDR3 spans 17 amino acids.

This rearrangement joins TRBV5-1 to TRBJ2-7, with 10 positions matching TRBD2. The CDR3 has 15 residues. Per the germline V gene, CDR1 is SGHRS and CDR2 is YFSETQ. J was trimmed by 3 bases and V by 4 bases; bases with no gene match: 7. The CDR3 here is CASSLGVAGGYEQYF. The DNA for the CDR3 is TGCGCCAGCAGCCTCGGGGTAGCGGGAGGCTACGAGCAGTACTTC.

The chain combines TRBV28 with TRBJ2-3; perhaps TRBD2 as D (5 bases). Trimming removed 8 bases at V and 2 bases at J, with 17 bases between. Germline lookup yields CDR1 MDHEN and CDR2 SYDVKM. CDR3 length: 15 amino acids. The CDR3: CASADSKRSTDTQYF. CDR3 in DNA: TGTGCCAGCGCTGACTCTAAGCGGTCCACAGATACGCAGTATTTT.

The chain carries TRBV5-8 and TRBJ1-4; 9 bases align to TRBD1. This CDR3 is 17 amino acids long. The germline V gene encodes CDR1 SGHTS and CDR2 YDEGEE. J gave up 2 bases and V 1 base, and 6 bases lay outside the gene matches. CDR3 sequence reads: CASSLLRTGVTNEKLFF. The CDR3 DNA follows: TGTGCCAGCAGCTTGCTAAGGACAGGGGTTACTAATGAAAAACTGTTTTTT. Drawing the rest from reference TRBV5-8 and TRBJ1-4, the complete variable domain is EAGVTQSPTHLIKTRGQQATLRCSPISGHTSVYWYQQALGLGLQFLLWYDEGEERNRGNFPPRFSGRQFPNYSSELNVNALELEDSALYLCASSLLRTGVTNEKLFFGSGTQLSVL.

The chain employs TRBV7-9 and TRBJ2-2, with TRBD1 identical over 10 bases. Germline values: CDR1 SEHNR, CDR2 FQNEAQ (reference sequence). The V gene end was trimmed by 4 bases and the J gene end by 4 bases; junction bases not matched to a gene: 3. The CDR3 has 15 residues. CDR3 coding DNA: TGTGCCAGCAGCTGGGGACAGGGGATCACCGGGGAGCTGTTTTTT. Translating gives CASSWGQGITGELFF.

The V and J genes are TRBV9 and TRBJ2-3; maybe TRBD2 (6 bases). With 3 bases removed from V and 6 bases from J, the gap between germline ends came to 8 bases. The CDR3 is 12 residues long. The germline V gene has CDR1 SGDLS and CDR2 YYNGEE. The CDR3 loop is CASSDGGDTQYF. The CDR3 DNA sequence: TGTGCCAGCAGCGATGGAGGGGATACGCAGTATTTT.

As to this clone: Given the absence of the conserved phenylalanine or tryptophan at the CDR3 end, a read error is likely. Because the CDR3's place on the DNA is in doubt, the DNA is left out and the CDR3 is given as listed by TCRdb. This chain joins TRBV18 and TRBJ1-6. The CDR3 numbers 12 amino acids, ends counted. The V gene's germline CDR1 is KGHSH and CDR2 LQKENI. This chain's CDR3 is CASSPPRPPGKC.

The genes are TRBV27 and TRBJ2-3, with D hard to call. CDR1 and CDR2 (germline): MNHEY, SMNVEV (reference sequence). This CDR3 region has 19 residues. Deletions cut 3 bases from V and 1 base from J, with 23 bases between. CDR3 DNA: TGTGCCAGCAGTTTTAAACCCCATTCTAGAGCCATTGGCACAGATACGCAGTATTTT. The encoded protein is CASSFKPHSRAIGTDTQYF.

In its sample, this clone was seen once. The chain recombines TRBV19 with TRBJ2-5; no definite D call. Trimming removed 5 bases from V and 0 bases from J, with 7 bases in between. This CDR3 region has 13 residues. Germline assignment: CDR1 LNHDA and CDR2 SQIVND (reference sequence). The CDR3 coding sequence is TGTGCCAGTAGTTGGTCGGACCAAGAGACCCAGTACTTC. It encodes CASSWSDQETQYF.

The rearrangement uses TRBV7-6 and TRBJ2-5; D gene unclear. V was shortened by 0 bases and J by 2 bases, with 13 bases between the two germline ends. The CDR3 totals 16 residues. CDR1 and CDR2 from the germline V gene are SGHVS and FNYEAQ. CDR3 DNA: TGTGCCAGCAGCTTAGCGTTTTGGGCCAGGCAAGAGACCCAGTACTTC. Its translation: CASSLAFWARQETQYF.

The chain combines TRBV9 with TRBJ2-3; D perhaps matches TRBD1 (5 bases). CDR3 length equals 14 residues. The germline gives CDR1 SGDLS, CDR2 YYNGEE. V lost 3 bases, J lost 4 bases, and 12 bases lay in between. CDR3 in DNA: TGTGCCAGCAGCGCCTATGGGGCTGCAGATACGCAGTATTTT. Translating gives CASSAYGAADTQYF. Full variable domain (missing parts from reference TRBV9 and TRBJ2-3): DSGVTQTPKHLITATGQRVTLRCSPRSGDLSVYWYQQSLDQGLQFLIQYYNGEERAKGNILERFSAQQFPDLHSELNLSSLELGDSALYFCASSAYGAADTQYFGPGTRLTVL.

This clone occurred once. The gene calls are TRBV24-1 and TRBJ1-5; the D is unclear. Germline CDR1 KGHDR, CDR2 SFDVKD. The CDR3 runs to 14 residues. The V end lost 5 bases, the J end lost 9 bases, and 16 bases lay between the germline ends. CDR3 loop: CATSASGGFSPQHF. CDR3 coding DNA: TGTGCCACCAGTGCCTCTGGAGGGTTTTCGCCCCAGCATTTT.

The V and J genes are TRBV14 and TRBJ1-1; D gene ambiguous. Germline CDR1 is SGHDN and CDR2 is FVKESK. Trimming left V 3 bases short and J 6 bases short, with 11 bases between. The CDR3 sequence is 13 residues long. CDR3 in DNA: TGTGCCAGCAGCCAGAACACCTCCCCTGAAGCTTTCTTT. Translating gives CASSQNTSPEAFF. Looking up the rest from reference TRBV14 and TRBJ1-1 gives the full variable domain: EAGVTQFPSHSVIEKGQTVTLRCDPISGHDNLYWYRRVMGKEIKFLLHFVKESKQDESGMPNNRFLAERTGGTYSTLKVQPAELEDSGVYFCASSQNTSPEAFFGQGTRLTVV.

The chain couples TRBV5-4 to TRBJ2-7; a possible D gene is TRBD1 (5 bases). This CDR3 is 13 amino acids long. V gave up 5 bases and J gave up 2 bases, with 11 bases separating them. The germline CDR1 and CDR2 sequences are SGHNT and YYREEE (reference sequence). The DNA of the CDR3 is TGTGCCAGCAGTCAAGACAGAACCTACGAGCAGTACGTC. Translating gives CASSQDRTYEQYV.

For the CDR3, the DNA is TGTGCCAGCAGCTTTTTTATTAGCAATCAGCCCCAGCATTTT. It specifies CASSFFISNQPQHF. V gene TRBV7-2 combines with J gene TRBJ1-5; D ambiguous. Looked up from germline, CDR1 is SGHTA and CDR2 is FQGNSA. CDR3 length: 14 residues. Trimming removed 3 bases from V and 0 bases from J, with 6 bases in between.